These T cell receptor beta chains were read from a single sample in a study of T cells in Graves' hyperthyroidism and ophthalmopathy. TCRdb ran MiXCR on the multiplex PCR reads and lists one entry per CDR3 protein. The sample has about 380,000 distinct CDR3 sequences, roughly 18% seen once; the top ten hold 40%. Sample: blood. The receptors originated from a man aged 18-30 years with Graves' ophthalmopathy. CDR3s include the opening cysteine and the closing phenylalanine or tryptophan. The D gene is left open where the match is weak. Some rows have no size entry. The others give once, few or many, or a class for an expanded clone.

d_gene: TRBD1; v_gene: TRBV12-3/TRBV12-4; abundance: many; j_gene: TRBJ1-1; CDR3nt: TGTGCCAGCCAGGGGGGGTCAGAAGCTTTCTTT; CDR3aa: CASQGGSEAFF
d_gene: NA; v_gene: TRBV6-5; abundance: NA; j_gene: TRBJ1-1; CDR3nt: TGTGCCAGCAGTTACGGGAGGGGGGGGAACACTGAAGCTTTCTTT; CDR3aa: CASSYGRGGNTEAFF
d_gene: TRBD2; v_gene: TRBV5-1; abundance: NA; j_gene: TRBJ2-2; CDR3nt: TGCGCCAGCAGCGGGGGACTAGCTGCCGGGGAGCTGTTTTTT; CDR3aa: CASSGGLAAGELFF
d_gene: NA; v_gene: TRBV5-4; abundance: NA; j_gene: TRBJ1-6; CDR3nt: TGTGCCAGCAGAATGTCTTATGAGGTTCCCGATTCACCCCTCCACTTT; CDR3aa: CASRMSYEVPDSPLHF
d_gene: TRBD1; v_gene: TRBV7-3; abundance: NA; j_gene: TRBJ1-1; CDR3nt: TGTGCCAGCAGCCCTGACAGCAGGACAGGGGTCACTGAAGCTTTCTTT; CDR3aa: CASSPDSRTGVTEAFF
d_gene: TRBD1; v_gene: TRBV7-9; abundance: NA; j_gene: TRBJ1-4; CDR3nt: TGTGCCAGCACCCGGACAGGCGGAAAACTGTTTTTT; CDR3aa: CASTRTGGKLFF
d_gene: NA; v_gene: TRBV10-3; abundance: few; j_gene: TRBJ2-5; CDR3nt: TGTGCCATCAGGGACTCCCGGGATGGGGAGACCCAGTACTTC; CDR3aa: CAIRDSRDGETQYF
d_gene: NA; v_gene: TRBV4-1; abundance: NA; j_gene: TRBJ2-1; CDR3nt: TGCGCCAGCAGCTTGTCAGGGGTCGGAAATGAGCAGTTCTTC; CDR3aa: CASSLSGVGNEQFF
d_gene: TRBD2; v_gene: TRBV20-1; abundance: NA; j_gene: TRBJ2-7; CDR3nt: TGCAGTACCGACCCTCTACGGGGGGAGGCCTACGAGCAGTACTTC; CDR3aa: CSTDPLRGEAYEQYF
d_gene: TRBD2; v_gene: TRBV5-1; abundance: many; j_gene: TRBJ2-7; CDR3nt: TGCGCCAGCAGCTTGGGGAGCGGGGAAAACGAGCAGTACTTC; CDR3aa: CASSLGSGENEQYF
d_gene: NA; v_gene: TRBV27; abundance: many; j_gene: TRBJ1-1; CDR3nt: TGTGCCACCAGAAGGGGGAACACTGAAGCTTTCTTT; CDR3aa: CATRRGNTEAFF
d_gene: TRBD1; v_gene: TRBV5-1; abundance: many; j_gene: TRBJ1-2; CDR3nt: TGCGCCAGCAGCCGGGGAGGACAGGATGGCTACACCTTC; CDR3aa: CASSRGGQDGYTF
d_gene: NA; v_gene: TRBV5-5; abundance: NA; j_gene: TRBJ2-2; CDR3nt: TGTGCCAGCACCCTTCGCTGGAGCGGGGAGCTGTTTTTT; CDR3aa: CASTLRWSGELFF
d_gene: NA; v_gene: TRBV20-1; abundance: NA; j_gene: TRBJ2-4; CDR3nt: TGCAGTGAAACAGGGGACTTAAACATTCAGTACTTC; CDR3aa: CSETGDLNIQYF
d_gene: TRBD1; v_gene: TRBV20-1; abundance: NA; j_gene: TRBJ2-7; CDR3nt: TGCAGTGCTTTGGGACAGGACAGCTCCTACGAGCAGTACTTC; CDR3aa: CSALGQDSSYEQYF
d_gene: TRBD2; v_gene: TRBV19; abundance: NA; j_gene: TRBJ2-1; CDR3nt: TGTGCCAGTAGGACGACCGGACTAGCGGGGGGTGAGCAGTTCTTC; CDR3aa: CASRTTGLAGGEQFF
d_gene: TRBD1; v_gene: TRBV7-9; abundance: NA; j_gene: TRBJ1-2; CDR3nt: TGTGCCAGCAGCTTCCTCCGGGACAGCTATGGCTACACCTTC; CDR3aa: CASSFLRDSYGYTF
d_gene: NA; v_gene: TRBV9; abundance: many; j_gene: TRBJ2-2; CDR3nt: TGTGCCAGCAGCGTAGAGGGGTACACCGGGGAGCTGTTTTTT; CDR3aa: CASSVEGYTGELFF
d_gene: TRBD1; v_gene: TRBV14; abundance: few; j_gene: TRBJ1-1; CDR3nt: TGTGCCAGCAGCCGGGACGGGACAGGGAGTGAAGCTTTCTTT; CDR3aa: CASSRDGTGSEAFF
d_gene: TRBD2; v_gene: TRBV7-9; abundance: many; j_gene: TRBJ2-5; CDR3nt: TGTGCCAGCAGCCTCGGACGGGGGGACCAAGAGACCCAGTACTTC; CDR3aa: CASSLGRGDQETQYF
d_gene: NA; v_gene: TRBV5-1; abundance: many; j_gene: TRBJ1-5; CDR3nt: TGCGCCAGCAGCTTGGGTACTAATAGCAATCAGCCCCAGCATTTT; CDR3aa: CASSLGTNSNQPQHF
d_gene: TRBD1; v_gene: TRBV24-1; abundance: NA; j_gene: TRBJ2-1; CDR3nt: TGTGCCACCATTTTGATTTCGCGACAGGGGGATCTCTATGAGCAGTTCTTC; CDR3aa: CATILISRQGDLYEQFF
d_gene: TRBD2; v_gene: TRBV7-3; abundance: NA; j_gene: TRBJ2-5; CDR3nt: TGTGCCAGCAGCGGGGGGGGGGGGCAAGAGACCCAGTACTTC; CDR3aa: CASSGGGGQETQYF
d_gene: NA; v_gene: TRBV4-1; abundance: NA; j_gene: TRBJ1-5; CDR3nt: TGCGCCAGCAGCCAAGATCAGGGCGGGCAGCCCCAGCATTTT; CDR3aa: CASSQDQGGQPQHF